What follows is one T cell receptor (beta chain) and its context. The data were obtained in a study of blood T cell repertoires in COVID-19. Study as a whole: Spain, Italy and the United States supplied samples that represented acute and convalescent COVID-19. PBMCs, B-cell-depleted T cells, or T cells provided the cDNA or gDNA that made up the material.

Original handling: Amplified reference gene primers provided the basis for estimating nucleated cell counts. Data came from immunoSEQ multiplex PCR; TCRdb stores just in-frame clones and leaves some out. D and trimming were read from the DNA, whereas the V and J calls and clone size are those reported in that table. This sample yields about 27,000 clones, of which around 61% are seen a single time; more than 7% belongs to the top ten. The germline gives CDR1 ENHRY, CDR2 SYGVKD. There are 17 residues in the CDR3. V lost 0 bases to trimming and J lost 5 bases, with 18 bases between them. What was sequenced was peripheral blood. The chain has TRBV10-3 and TRBJ2-3, with D perhaps matching TRBD2 (5 bases). The source of this sequence is a man aged 55 to 69 with active or convalescent COVID-19. CDR3 region: CAISESTGGQVRDTQYF. CDR3 DNA: TGTGCCATCAGTGAGTCGACCGGCGGGCAAGTCAGAGATACGCAGTATTTT.